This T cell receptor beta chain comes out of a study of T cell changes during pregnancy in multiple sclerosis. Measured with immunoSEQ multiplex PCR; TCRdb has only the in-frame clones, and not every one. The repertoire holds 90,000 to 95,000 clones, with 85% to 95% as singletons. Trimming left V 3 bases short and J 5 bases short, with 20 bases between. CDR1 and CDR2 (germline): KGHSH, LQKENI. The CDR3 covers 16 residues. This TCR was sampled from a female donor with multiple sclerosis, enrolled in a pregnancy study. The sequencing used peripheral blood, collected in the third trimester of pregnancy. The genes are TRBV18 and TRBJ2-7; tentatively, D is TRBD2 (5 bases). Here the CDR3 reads CASSPLVGVSPNEQYF. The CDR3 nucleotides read TGTGCCAGCTCACCCCTCGTGGGAGTCTCACCGAACGAGCAGTACTTC.